One and the same sample provided the 13 T cell receptor beta chains below, sequenced in a study of blood T cells in healthy people across ages. PCR was performed a second time for about 7 to 11 cycles using a sample-barcoded 5' primer and a J-beta primer mix. MiXCR, run by TCRdb on the 5' RACE reads, gives a single entry per CDR3 protein. The profile shows 650,000 to 1,000,000 distinct CDR3 sequences, roughly 34% of them singletons. The specimen sequenced was blood. All receptors come from a man aged 18 to 35 in good health.

V gene TRBV10-3 combines with J gene TRBJ2-1; D unclear. The CDR3 spans 12 residues. Germline CDR1 reads ENHRY; CDR2 reads SYGVKD. Trimming shortened V by 3 bases and J by 4 bases, and 4 bases separated the two germline ends. CDR3 nucleotides: TGTGCCATCAGTGAAGCGTACAATGAGCAGTTCTTC. Translating gives CAISEAYNEQFF.

The J gene is TRBJ2-1, the V gene TRBV2, with no clear D. This CDR3 is built from 15 residues. Germline V gene data show CDR1 as SNHLY and CDR2 as FYNNEI. Trimming left V 7 bases short and J 0 bases short, with 13 bases between. The CDR3 sequence: CASKGGPSSYNEQFF. CDR3 in DNA: TGTGCCAGCAAGGGTGGCCCCAGCTCCTACAATGAGCAGTTCTTC. The full variable domain, rest sourced from reference TRBV2 and TRBJ2-1, is EPEVTQTPSHQVTQMGQEVILRCVPISNHLYFYWYRQILGQKVEFLVSFYNNEISEKSEIFDDQFSVERPDGSNFTLKIRSTKLEDSAMYFCASKGGPSSYNEQFFGPGTRLTVL.

V is TRBV6-6 and J is TRBJ1-2; no clear D gene. This CDR3 has 13 amino acids. The germline CDR1 and CDR2 sequences are MNHNY and SVGAGI (reference sequence). With 4 bases removed from V and 2 bases from J, the gap between germline ends came to 8 bases. The CDR3 DNA reads TGTGCCAGCAGTTTCGAAACGAACTATGGCTACACCTTC. Translated: CASSFETNYGYTF.

This clonotype was counted a few times. The CDR3 loop reads CASSLGQLSPLHF. The CDR3 nucleotides read TGTGCCAGCAGCCTCGGACAGTTGTCACCCCTCCACTTT. The chain employs TRBV28 and TRBJ1-6; perhaps TRBD1 as D (6 bases). The germline V gene has CDR1 MDHEN and CDR2 SYDVKM. This CDR3 contains 13 residues. V lost 6 bases and J 10 bases, leaving 13 bases between the germline ends.

This clonotype has a handful of counts. This chain connects TRBV2 to TRBJ2-5; possible D gene TRBD2, 6 bases. Germline V gene data show CDR1 as SNHLY and CDR2 as FYNNEI. The ends were cut back, 3 bases at V and 11 bases at J, with 13 bases in the middle. There are 12 residues in the CDR3. For the CDR3, the DNA is TGTGCCAGCAGTGAGGGGGGTCGGGAGCAGTACTTC. This translates into CASSEGGREQYF.

Ten or more counts support this clonotype. The chain couples TRBV10-3 to TRBJ2-1; no clear D. The V gene lost 7 bases and the J gene lost 8 bases, with 18 bases spanning the gap. CDR3 length equals 14 residues. Germline CDR1 ENHRY, CDR2 SYGVKD. CDR3 sequence (DNA): TGTGCCATCAATGGCGGCTCGGGTGAACATGAGCAGTTCTTC. Translation gives CAINGGSGEHEQFF.

This clonotype was detected only a few times. The V gene is TRBV5-6, the J gene TRBJ2-7; 9 bases agree with TRBD2. CDR1 and CDR2 from the germline V gene are SGHDT and YYEEEE. V lost 4 bases, J lost 4 bases, and 9 bases stayed unmatched. The CDR3 covers 15 residues. The chain's CDR3 is CASSLSSGGIYEQYF. The CDR3 nucleotides are TGTGCCAGCAGCCTAAGTAGCGGGGGAATATACGAGCAGTACTTC.

About this clonotype: A single base separates this from a much larger clone, so it may be a read error. The chain has TRBV7-8 and TRBJ2-1; D not resolved. V was cut by 1 base and J by 13 bases, with 17 bases left in between. Per the germline V gene, CDR1 is SGHVS and CDR2 is FQNEAQ. This CDR3 has 14 residues. The CDR3 DNA follows: TGTGCCAGCAGCTTAGTGGTGGGCACGGAGACCCAGTTCTTC. Its translation: CASSLVVGTETQFF.

This clonotype was seen at least ten times. The chain has TRBV12-3 or TRBV12-4 and TRBJ1-2, with TRBD1 as a possible D gene (6 bases). V was pared by 3 bases and J by 10 bases, with 12 bases between. CDR3 size: 12 residues. In DNA form, the CDR3 reads TGTGCCAGCAGTTTGTCTGGGGGCTACTACACCTTC. Translating it yields CASSLSGGYYTF.

This clonotype has only a few counts. This chain connects TRBV27 to TRBJ1-1; 10 nucleotides agree with TRBD1. V lost 8 bases and J lost 1; bases outside the gene matches: 10. CDR3 length equals 16 residues. Germline CDR1 MNHEY, CDR2 SMNVEV (reference sequence). Written as DNA, the CDR3 is TGTGCCAGCTTCAGGGGGGACAGGGGATCGAACACTGAAGCTTTCTTT. It yields the protein CASFRGDRGSNTEAFF.

This clonotype was seen a few times. The chain has TRBV12-3 or TRBV12-4 and TRBJ2-2; TRBD2 matches at 11 bases. V lost 2 bases and J lost 6; bases outside the gene matches: 11. The CDR3 runs 18 residues. The DNA for the CDR3 is TGTGCCAGCAGTTTATGGGGTAGCGGGGGGGACCTGGCCGGGGAGCTGTTTTTT. Protein product: CASSLWGSGGDLAGELFF.

This clonotype has a handful of counts. This sequence joins TRBV20-1 and TRBJ2-3; D possibly corresponds to TRBD2 (6 bases). The CDR3 totals 16 residues. The V gene lost 0 bases and the J gene lost 1 base, with 14 bases spanning the gap. CDR1 and CDR2 (germline): DFQATT, SNEGSKA (reference sequence). CDR3 DNA: TGCAGTGCTAGAGACAGGGACTGGGGACGCACAGATACGCAGTATTTT. This encodes CSARDRDWGRTDTQYF.

The chain employs TRBV27 and TRBJ1-2; a possible D gene is TRBD1 (5 bases). The CDR3 length is 15 residues. With 2 bases removed from V and 0 bases from J, the gap between germline ends came to 10 bases. Germline CDR1 is MNHEY and CDR2 is SMNVEV (reference sequence). The CDR3, as DNA: TGTGCCAGCAGTTTAAGCAGGGAGACTAACTATGGCTACACCTTC. Amino acid sequence: CASSLSRETNYGYTF.